This T cell receptor beta chain came from a study of T cells in Graves' hyperthyroidism and ophthalmopathy. This clonotype has ten or more counts. Uncontrolled infection, other autoimmune disease, pregnancy or lactation led to exclusion. Diagnosing involved the use of clinical symptoms, serum thyroxine and TRAb, thyroid ultrasound and orbital computed tomography. The PBMCs were taken from over 9.5 ml of fresh peripheral blood. RNA transcripts yielded amplified TCR beta CDR3 regions. With the HTBI primer set, the TCR CDR3 went through a first round of RT-PCR. From the multiplex PCR reads, TCRdb called clonotypes with MiXCR, one entry per CDR3 protein. The sample lists some 650,000 distinct CDR3 sequences, more than 15% occurring once. V gave up 4 bases and J gave up 8 bases; unmatched junction bases: 7. Germline V gives CDR1 SGHRS, CDR2 YFSETQ. This CDR3 comprises 13 residues.

The chain is built from TRBV5-1 and TRBJ1-1; 8 bases match TRBD1. The sequencing sample was made of blood. The TCR comes from a woman aged 40 to 50 with Graves' ophthalmopathy. The CDR3 DNA reads TGCGCCAGCAGCCGACAGGGGCGGCTCGAAGCTTTCTTT. Translation gives CASSRQGRLEAFF.